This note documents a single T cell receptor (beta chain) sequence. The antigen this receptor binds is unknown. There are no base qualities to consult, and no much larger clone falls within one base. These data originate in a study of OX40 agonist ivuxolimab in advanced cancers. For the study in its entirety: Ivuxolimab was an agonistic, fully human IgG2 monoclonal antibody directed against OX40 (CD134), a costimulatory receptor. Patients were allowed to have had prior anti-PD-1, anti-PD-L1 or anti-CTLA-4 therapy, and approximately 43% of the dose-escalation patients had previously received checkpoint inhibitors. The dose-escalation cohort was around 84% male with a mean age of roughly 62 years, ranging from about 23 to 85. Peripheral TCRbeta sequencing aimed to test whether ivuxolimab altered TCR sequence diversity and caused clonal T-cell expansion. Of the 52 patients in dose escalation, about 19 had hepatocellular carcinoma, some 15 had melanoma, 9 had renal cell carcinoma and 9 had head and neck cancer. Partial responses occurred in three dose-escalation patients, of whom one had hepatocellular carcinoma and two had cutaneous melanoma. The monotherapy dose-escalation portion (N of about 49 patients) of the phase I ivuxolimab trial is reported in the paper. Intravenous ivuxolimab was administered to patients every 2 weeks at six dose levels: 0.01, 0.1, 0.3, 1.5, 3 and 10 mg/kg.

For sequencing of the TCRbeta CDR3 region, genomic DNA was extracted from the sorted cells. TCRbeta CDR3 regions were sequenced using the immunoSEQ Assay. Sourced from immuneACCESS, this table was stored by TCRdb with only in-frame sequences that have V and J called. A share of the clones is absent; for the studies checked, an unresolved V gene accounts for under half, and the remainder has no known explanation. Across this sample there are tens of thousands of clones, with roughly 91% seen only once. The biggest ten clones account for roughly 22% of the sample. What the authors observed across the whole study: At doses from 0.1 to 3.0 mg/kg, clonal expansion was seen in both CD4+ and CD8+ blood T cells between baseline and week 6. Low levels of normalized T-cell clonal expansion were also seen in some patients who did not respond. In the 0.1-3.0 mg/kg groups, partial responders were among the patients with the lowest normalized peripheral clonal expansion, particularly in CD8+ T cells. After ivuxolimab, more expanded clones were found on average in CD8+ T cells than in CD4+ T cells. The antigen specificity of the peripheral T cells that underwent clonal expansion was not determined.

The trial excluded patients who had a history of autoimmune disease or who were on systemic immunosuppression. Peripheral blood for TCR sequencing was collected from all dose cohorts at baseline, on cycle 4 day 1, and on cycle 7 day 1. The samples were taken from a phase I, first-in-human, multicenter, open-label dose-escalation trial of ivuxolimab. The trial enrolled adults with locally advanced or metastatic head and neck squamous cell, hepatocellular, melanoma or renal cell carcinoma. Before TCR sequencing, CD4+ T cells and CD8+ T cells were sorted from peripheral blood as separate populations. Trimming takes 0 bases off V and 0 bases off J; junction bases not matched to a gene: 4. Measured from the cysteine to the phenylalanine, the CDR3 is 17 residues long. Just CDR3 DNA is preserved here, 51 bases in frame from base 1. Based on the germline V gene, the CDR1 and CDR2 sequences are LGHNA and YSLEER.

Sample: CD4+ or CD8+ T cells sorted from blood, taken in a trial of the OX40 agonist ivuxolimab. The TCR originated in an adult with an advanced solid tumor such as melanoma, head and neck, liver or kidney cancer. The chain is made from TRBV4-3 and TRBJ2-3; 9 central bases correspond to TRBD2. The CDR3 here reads CASSQERLAESTDTQYF. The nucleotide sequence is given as TGCGCCAGCAGCCAAGAAAGACTAGCGGAAAGCACAGATACGCAGTATTTT.